Reported below is one T cell receptor beta chain. The data originate from a study of Ad26.COV2.S vaccination and SARS-CoV-2 variants. V dropped 5 bases and J dropped 7 bases, with 14 bases sitting between them. Germline assignment: CDR1 SGHTA and CDR2 FQGNSA. The CDR3 covers 13 residues. Specified treatment: around 19 received Ad26.COV2.S at low or high dose, single or two shots; 5 received placebo; per-sample allocation not given. Sampling happened 63 days after the first vaccine or placebo injection. The table came from immunoSEQ multiplex PCR; TCRdb's copy has only in-frame clones and leaves some out. The sample has a few hundred thousand clones, more than 70% seen once.

Sequenced material: peripheral blood, taken in a trial of Ad26.COV2.S vaccine versus placebo. The receptor was derived from a person between 18 and 59 years old who received the Ad26.COV2.S COVID-19 vaccine or a placebo. The gene calls are TRBV7-2 and TRBJ1-2, with a possible D match to TRBD1 (5 bases). The CDR3 here is CASSPPQGAGYTF. CDR3 DNA sequence: TGTGCCAGCAGCCCCCCGCAGGGTGCTGGCTACACCTTC.